The clone carrying this T cell receptor beta chain was detected ten times or more. Its antigen is unidentified. Graves' hyperthyroidism without ophthalmopathy progression within 18 months was termed stable. Diagnoses were established using clinical symptoms, serum thyroxine and TRAb, thyroid ultrasound and orbital computed tomography. This entry belongs to a study of T cells in Graves' hyperthyroidism and ophthalmopathy. Study results and limitations: Within blood appeared most thyroid clonotypes that had expanded above 0.001.

The CDR3 sequence is 11 residues long. Trimming pared 2 bases from V and 5 bases from J, leaving 0 bases between. Template material for amplifying TCR beta CDR3 regions consisted of RNA transcripts. RT-PCR in the first round (using the HTBI primer set) targeted the TCR CDR3. From the multiplex PCR reads, TCRdb called clonotypes with MiXCR, one entry per CDR3 protein. Of under 350,000 distinct CDR3 sequences listed, over 15% were seen once; the top ten hold roughly 49%. The receptor's source is a woman in her 50s with Graves' hyperthyroidism. What was sequenced was blood. The J gene is TRBJ1-4, the V gene TRBV12-3 or TRBV12-4, with unresolved D. As DNA, the CDR3 is TGTGCCAGCAGTTTAAATGAAAAACTGTTTTTT. Protein product: CASSLNEKLFF.